Shown below are 8 T cell receptor beta chains from a single sample sequenced in a study of blood T cells in healthy people across ages. With a J-beta primer mix and a sample-barcoded 5' primer, a second PCR ran about 6 to 11 cycles. One entry per CDR3 protein, called by TCRdb with MiXCR from the 5' RACE reads. The sample has some 1,800,000 distinct CDR3 sequences; roughly two fifths are singletons. Sample: blood. The source is a human donor in good health.

The V and J genes are TRBV6-5 and TRBJ2-1, with D uncertain. V was shortened by 8 bases and J by 0 bases, with 11 bases between the two germline ends. The V gene's germline CDR1 is MNHEY and CDR2 SVGAGI. The CDR3 is 14 residues long. The DNA for the CDR3 is TGTGCCAGCGCCCCGGTTAGCTCCTACAATGAGCAGTTCTTC. Protein sequence: CASAPVSSYNEQFF.

The genes are TRBV12-3 or TRBV12-4 and TRBJ2-1; TRBD1 matches 8 bases. Trimming removed 5 bases from V and 8 bases from J; junction bases left unmatched: 11. This CDR3 region has 15 residues. The chain's CDR3 is CASSRMTGETDEQFF. As DNA, the CDR3 is TGTGCCAGCAGTCGAATGACAGGGGAGACGGATGAGCAGTTCTTC.

The gene calls are TRBV4-2 and TRBJ2-7; 8 nucleotides match TRBD1. Germline loops: CDR1 LGHNA, CDR2 YNFKEQ. The CDR3 loop spans 15 amino acids. After removal of 2 bases from V and 0 bases from J, the junction contained 3 bases not matched to a gene. The CDR3 region has the DNA TGTGCCAGCAGCCAACTCAGGGGGCTCTCCTACGAGCAGTACTTC. Protein sequence: CASSQLRGLSYEQYF.

This clonotype came up a few times. J is TRBJ2-3 and V is TRBV7-3; D remains unclear. V was trimmed by 2 bases and J by 6 bases, leaving 12 bases between them. The CDR3 loop spans 14 amino acids. Germline V CDR1 and CDR2: SGHTA, FQGTGA. DNA of the CDR3: TGTGCCAGCAGCTTAGGCCCTCCTCCGGATACGCAGTATTTT. Its translation is CASSLGPPPDTQYF.

For this clonotype: A junction end diverges from the germline sequence, so it may reflect a read error. The V and J genes are TRBV7-3 and TRBJ2-3, with a weak D call TRBD2 (6 bases). Looked up from germline, CDR1 is SGHTA and CDR2 is FQGTGA. This CDR3 has 15 residues. The CDR3: CAGSFTGGGTDTQYF. CDR3 coding DNA: TGTGCCGGCAGCTTCACCGGGGGTGGCACAGATACGCAGTATTTT. The full variable domain, completed using reference TRBV7-3 and TRBJ2-3, is GAGVSQTPSNKVTEKGKYVELRCDPISGHTALYWYRQSLGQGPEFLIYFQGTGAADDSGLPNDRFFAVRPEGSVSTLKIQRTERGDSAVYLCAGSFTGGGTDTQYFGPGTRLTVL.

The chain links TRBV9 to TRBJ2-1; 7 bases map to TRBD1. The CDR3 loop spans 16 amino acids. Germline V CDR1 and CDR2: SGDLS, YYNGEE. Trimming at V came to 3 bases and at J to 1 base, leaving 7 bases not matched to a gene. CDR3 residues: CASSAGGKLSYNEQFF. CDR3 coding DNA: TGTGCCAGCAGCGCAGGGGGTAAGTTATCCTACAATGAGCAGTTCTTC.

This clonotype turned up a few times. The rearrangement links TRBV7-9 to TRBJ2-5, with 8 bases identical to TRBD2. CDR1 and CDR2 from the germline V gene are SEHNR and FQNEAQ (reference sequence). The CDR3 length is 15 residues. Trimming took 4 bases from V and 11 from J; bases not matched to a gene: 15. For the CDR3, the DNA is TGTGCCAGCAGCTCAACCGGGACTAGGGCGTATGAGCAGTACTTC. Protein sequence: CASSSTGTRAYEQYF.

The chain links TRBV7-2 to TRBJ2-3; 9 bases align to TRBD1. Per the germline V gene, CDR1 is SGHTA and CDR2 is FQGNSA. The CDR3 is 16 amino acids. V trimming: 1 base; J trimming: 6 bases; junction bases outside the gene matches: 8. CDR3 DNA sequence: TGTGCCAGCAGCTTAGTATCTGGGACAGGGTTTGATACGCAGTATTTT. It encodes CASSLVSGTGFDTQYF. Drawing the rest from reference TRBV7-2 and TRBJ2-3, the complete variable domain is GAGVSQSPSNKVTEKGKDVELRCDPISGHTALYWYRQSLGQGLEFLIYFQGNSAPDKSGLPSDRFSAERTGGSVSTLTIQRTQQEDSAVYLCASSLVSGTGFDTQYFGPGTRLTVL.